This T cell receptor beta chain stems from a study of cytomegalovirus exposure and HLA in healthy donors. Data came from immunoSEQ multiplex PCR; TCRdb stores just in-frame clones and leaves some out. The sample yields some 160,000 clones, around nine tenths seen once. The CDR3 covers 15 residues. The V gene's germline CDR1 is MGHRA and CDR2 YSYEKL. V lost 1 base to trimming and J lost 9 bases, with 16 bases between them. The clonotype comes from a man younger than 35 in good health and CMV-seronegative. The rearrangement uses TRBV4-1 and TRBJ1-5; maybe TRBD1 (6 bases). The specimen was PBMCs. The CDR3 nucleotides are TGCGCCAGCAGCCAAGTCCGGCAGGGGAGTCGGCCCCAGCATTTT. Translating it yields CASSQVRQGSRPQHF.